The subject of this entry is one T cell receptor beta chain. This CDR3 contains 16 residues. Trimming shortened V by 3 bases and J by 2 bases, and 11 bases separated the two germline ends. Germline values: CDR1 MRHNA, CDR2 SNTAGT. The data stem from a study of OX40 agonist ivuxolimab in advanced cancers. Study as a whole: Three patients had partial responses: one hepatocellular carcinoma, two cutaneous melanoma.

The method was immunoSEQ multiplex PCR; TCRdb's version includes in-frame clones alone and lacks a portion of them. This sample has around 60,000 clones, with more than 65% found just once. This TCR was sampled from an adult with an advanced solid tumor such as melanoma, head and neck, liver or kidney cancer. The material was CD4+ or CD8+ T cells sorted from blood, obtained in a trial of the OX40 agonist ivuxolimab. The chain has TRBV6-4 and TRBJ1-6; D is unclear. The CDR3 sequence: CASSEGLTAYNSPLHF. The CDR3, as DNA: TGTGCCAGCAGTGAGGGGTTAACGGCCTATAATTCACCCCTCCACTTT.